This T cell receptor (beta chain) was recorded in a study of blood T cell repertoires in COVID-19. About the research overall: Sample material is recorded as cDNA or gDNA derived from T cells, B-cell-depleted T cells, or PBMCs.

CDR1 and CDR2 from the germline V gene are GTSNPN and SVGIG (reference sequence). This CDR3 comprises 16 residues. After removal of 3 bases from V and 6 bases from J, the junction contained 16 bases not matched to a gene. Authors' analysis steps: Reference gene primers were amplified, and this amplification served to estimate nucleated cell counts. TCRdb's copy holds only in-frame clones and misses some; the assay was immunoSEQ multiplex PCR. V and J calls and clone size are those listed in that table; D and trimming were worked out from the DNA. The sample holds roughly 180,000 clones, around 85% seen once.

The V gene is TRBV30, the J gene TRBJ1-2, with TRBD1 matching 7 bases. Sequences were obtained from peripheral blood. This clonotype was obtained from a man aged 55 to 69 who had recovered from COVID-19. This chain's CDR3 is CAWSVDRAGVRNGYTF. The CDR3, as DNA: TGTGCCTGGAGCGTCGACAGGGCCGGGGTCAGGAATGGCTACACCTTC.